This passage covers 31 T cell receptor beta chains from one sample sequenced in a study of T cell clones after liver transplantation. Sequenced by immunoSEQ multiplex PCR; TCRdb stores in-frame clones only, minus some. The table shows fewer than 10,000 clones, with around three quarters occurring only once. Material: CD8+ T cells from blood, obtained at the approximately 15-month timepoint. These receptor sequences come from a human patient who received a liver transplant. Some of these T cells may belong to the graft donor.

The J gene is TRBJ1-1, the V gene TRBV6-6, with a weak D call TRBD1 (6 bases). CDR1 and CDR2 (germline): MNHNY, SVGAGI (reference sequence). This CDR3 has 15 amino acids. Trimming took 0 bases from V and 5 from J, leaving 13 bases between them. The DNA of the CDR3 is TGTGCCAGCAGTTACTCGGAACAGGGTCGTACTGAAGCTTTCTTT. It specifies CASSYSEQGRTEAFF.

V and J are TRBV28 and TRBJ2-3; 9 positions agree with TRBD1. Germline V lookup: CDR1 MDHEN, CDR2 SYDVKM. The J segment lost 5 bases and the V segment lost 9 bases, leaving 12 bases of the junction unmatched. This CDR3 has 15 amino acids. The CDR3 DNA follows: TGTGCCAGTCATTTGGGACAGGGAAGGGGAGATACGCAGTATTTT. Its protein product is CASHLGQGRGDTQYF.

J is TRBJ1-1 and V is TRBV5-1; 12 nucleotides align to TRBD1. Losses at the gene ends were 4 bases for V and 1 base for J; bases not matched to a gene: 5. The CDR3 covers 16 residues. In germline, CDR1 is SGHRS, CDR2 YFSETQ. CDR3 DNA sequence: TGCGCCAGCAGCCTGGGACAGGGGGCCGCGAACACTGAAGCTTTCTTT. Translating it yields CASSLGQGAANTEAFF.

This clone was seen a few times. V is TRBV6-6 and J is TRBJ1-2; D is unclear. The germline V gene has CDR1 MNHNY and CDR2 SVGAGI (reference sequence). The CDR3 totals 11 residues. Deletions cut 0 bases from V and 10 bases from J, with 6 bases between. Written as DNA, the CDR3 is TGTGCCAGCAGTTACTCTCAGCACTACACCTTC. Translation: CASSYSQHYTF.

The chain employs TRBV19 and TRBJ1-1, with D tentatively TRBD1 (5 bases). Per the germline V gene, CDR1 is LNHDA and CDR2 is SQIVND (reference sequence). V lost 1 base and J lost 3, with 27 bases in between. The CDR3 sequence is 20 residues long. The CDR3 nucleotides read TGTGCCAGTAGTATAGGTGGGGACGGGGAGAACGGGGCGGGGGACACTGAAGCTTTCTTT. Its protein is CASSIGGDGENGAGDTEAFF.

The chain employs TRBV30 and TRBJ1-5; the D gene is possibly TRBD1 (6 bases). V lost 0 bases and J 5 bases, leaving 11 bases between the germline ends. The germline V gene has CDR1 GTSNPN and CDR2 SVGIG (reference sequence). The CDR3 runs 14 residues. The CDR3 bases are TGTGCCTGGAGTGTAGGGCAGGGGTATCAGCCCCAGCATTTT. This gives the protein CAWSVGQGYQPQHF.

The rearrangement joins TRBV6-1 to TRBJ2-5; D possibly corresponds to TRBD2 (7 bases). V was trimmed by 4 bases and J by 0 bases, leaving 18 bases between them. This CDR3 has 17 residues. The germline gives CDR1 MNHNS, CDR2 SASEGT. The CDR3 nucleotides are TGTGCCAGCAGTGGGGTACGAGGGGGGGAGAACCAAGAGACCCAGTACTTC. Protein product: CASSGVRGGENQETQYF.

This sequence joins TRBV27 and TRBJ2-7; the D is unclear. The V gene lost 5 bases and the J gene lost 3 bases, with 11 bases spanning the gap. CDR1 MNHEY and CDR2 SMNVEV come from the germline V gene (reference sequence). The CDR3 consists of 13 residues. The CDR3 reads CASSLNLNYEQYF. CDR3 nucleotides: TGTGCCAGCAGTCTAAACTTAAACTACGAGCAGTACTTC.

This clone has a single count. V and J are TRBV27 and TRBJ2-1; no clear D. V was shortened by 2 bases and J by 2 bases, with 7 bases between the two germline ends. The CDR3 has 14 amino acids. Germline values: CDR1 MNHEY, CDR2 SMNVEV (reference sequence). DNA for the CDR3: TGTGCCAGCAGTTTAGCCCCCACCTACAATGAGCAGTTCTTC. Amino acids: CASSLAPTYNEQFF.

This rearrangement joins TRBV10-3 to TRBJ2-3, with D possibly being TRBD2 (5 bases). CDR3 size: 14 residues. Trimming took 4 bases from V and 2 from J, leaving 10 bases between them. Germline loops: CDR1 ENHRY, CDR2 SYGVKD. CDR3 sequence reads: CAISGERTTDTQYF. CDR3 nucleotides: TGTGCCATCAGTGGCGAGCGGACCACAGATACGCAGTATTTT.

Here the CDR3 DNA reads TGCGCCAGCAGCCACGATATAGCGGGGGGAGACACCGGGGAGCTGTTTTTT. Translating gives CASSHDIAGGDTGELFF. The chain recombines TRBV5-1 with TRBJ2-2; 10 bases are a match to TRBD2. The CDR3 consists of 17 residues. With 4 bases clipped from V and 3 bases from J, the junction kept 9 bases outside the gene matches. Germline loops: CDR1 SGHRS, CDR2 YFSETQ. Filled out from reference TRBV5-1 and TRBJ2-2, the complete variable domain reads KAGVTQTPRYLIKTRGQQVTLSCSPISGHRSVSWYQQTPGQGLQFLFEYFSETQRNKGNFPGRFSGRQFSNSRSEMNVSTLELGDSALYLCASSHDIAGGDTGELFFGEGSRLTVL.

V and J are TRBV9 and TRBJ1-4; tentatively, D is TRBD1 (5 bases). This CDR3 region has 14 residues. Germline V gene lookup returns CDR1 SGDLS and CDR2 YYNGEE. V gave up 3 bases and J gave up 1 base, with 7 bases separating them. The CDR3 reads CASSAGGTNEKLFF. The CDR3 nucleotides read TGTGCCAGCAGCGCGGGGGGAACTAATGAAAAACTGTTTTTT.

This CDR3 is CASSIYVADTQYF. CDR3 DNA: TGTGCCAGTAGTATTTATGTAGCAGATACGCAGTATTTT. This chain joins TRBV19 and TRBJ2-3; D is ambiguous. Germline V lookup: CDR1 LNHDA, CDR2 SQIVND (reference sequence). Trimming stripped 3 bases from V and 4 bases from J, with 8 bases between. The CDR3 consists of 13 residues.

The CDR3 DNA is TGCAGCGTTGATGGGGTTTTCGACTATGGCTACACCTTC. Translation: CSVDGVFDYGYTF. V gene TRBV29-1 combines with J gene TRBJ1-2; the D is unclear. Deletions cut 3 bases from V and 3 bases from J, with 11 bases between. Germline CDR1 reads SQVTM; CDR2 reads ANQGSEA. The CDR3 spans 13 residues.

The rearrangement uses TRBV7-9 and TRBJ2-2, with a possible D match to TRBD1 (5 bases). CDR1 and CDR2 from the germline V gene are SEHNR and FQNEAQ (reference sequence). This CDR3 region has 13 residues. The ends were cut back, 11 bases at V and 0 bases at J, with 10 bases in the middle. The CDR3, as DNA: TGTGCCTGGGTGACAGCGAACACCGGGGAGCTGTTTTTT. It specifies CAWVTANTGELFF. The variable domain in full, completed from reference TRBV7-9 and TRBJ2-2, reads DTGVSQNPRHKITKRGQNVTFRCDPISEHNRLYWYRQTLGQGPEFLTYFQNEAQLEKSRLLSDRFSAERPKGSFSTLEIQRTEQGDSAMYLCAWVTANTGELFFGEGSRLTVL.

The CDR3: CASSQGADPNEQFF. The CDR3 nucleotides read TGTGCCAGCAGCCAAGGGGCCGACCCCAATGAGCAGTTCTTC. This rearrangement joins TRBV4-2 to TRBJ2-1; D call uncertain. Trimming removed 1 base from V and 6 bases from J, with 10 bases in between. Germline loops: CDR1 LGHNA, CDR2 YNFKEQ. CDR3 size: 14 residues.

The chain joins TRBV6-5 to TRBJ1-1; no clear D gene. CDR1 is MNHEY, CDR2 SVGAGI, per germline. The CDR3 sequence is 13 residues long. V was trimmed by 6 bases and J by 4 bases, leaving 12 bases between them. The CDR3 bases are TGTGCCAGCAGCCCCGGTTGGGGCACTGAAGCTTTCTTT. Translated, it gives CASSPGWGTEAFF.

This chain joins TRBV7-9 and TRBJ1-1; no definite D call. Germline V gene lookup returns CDR1 SEHNR and CDR2 FQNEAQ (reference sequence). V dropped 4 bases and J dropped 0 bases, with 6 bases sitting between them. The CDR3 has 13 amino acids. The CDR3 coding sequence is TGTGCCAGCAGCTCCAACCTGAACACTGAAGCTTTCTTT. It encodes CASSSNLNTEAFF.

To note about this clone: Distinct nucleotide sequences in the sample also encode this CDR3. This rearrangement joins TRBV5-1 to TRBJ2-7; possible D gene TRBD2, 6 bases. This CDR3 has 15 amino acids. Germline V CDR1 and CDR2: SGHRS, YFSETQ. V was cut by 2 bases and J by 2 bases, with 14 bases left in between. The CDR3 reads CASSLGGPPTYEQYF. In DNA form, the CDR3 reads TGCGCCAGCAGCTTAGGAGGGCCCCCAACCTACGAGCAGTACTTC.

The chain carries TRBV27 and TRBJ2-1; tentative D call: TRBD2 (5 bases). Looked up from germline, CDR1 is MNHEY and CDR2 is SMNVEV (reference sequence). The CDR3 is made up of 14 amino acids. V lost 5 bases to trimming and J lost 7 bases, with 15 bases between them. CDR3 nucleotide sequence: TGTGCCAGCAGTCAACAAGGACTGGGGAATGAGCAGTTCTTC. Its protein is CASSQQGLGNEQFF.

The chain uses TRBV27 and TRBJ1-6, with D hard to call. This CDR3 region has 15 residues. CDR1 is MNHEY and CDR2 is SMNVEV in the germline V gene (reference sequence). V was cut by 0 bases and J by 9 bases, with 12 bases left in between. The CDR3 DNA reads TGTGCCAGCAGTTTATCTGGGGATCGTATTTCACCCCTCCACTTT. Translating gives CASSLSGDRISPLHF.

The genes are TRBV27 and TRBJ2-3; 9 positions agree with TRBD1. Germline loops: CDR1 MNHEY, CDR2 SMNVEV (reference sequence). V was pared by 6 bases and J by 3 bases, with 7 bases of the junction left unmatched. The CDR3 has 15 amino acids. The CDR3 sequence: CASSPPGQGTDTQYF. The CDR3 DNA follows: TGTGCCAGCAGCCCGCCGGGACAGGGAACAGATACGCAGTATTTT.

This sequence joins TRBV7-9 and TRBJ2-1; 8 bases match TRBD1. Germline V CDR1 and CDR2: SEHNR, FQNEAQ (reference sequence). The CDR3 sequence is 15 residues long. Trimming at V came to 4 bases and at J to 5 bases, leaving 7 bases not matched to a gene. CDR3 DNA sequence: TGTGCCAGCAGCTCCGGACAGGGAACCGACAATGAGCAGTTCTTC. Protein product: CASSSGQGTDNEQFF.

The V call is TRBV19, the J call TRBJ2-3; 10 bases line up with TRBD2. The J segment lost 4 bases and the V segment lost 4 bases, leaving 8 bases of the junction unmatched. This CDR3 has 16 amino acids. Germline CDR1 reads LNHDA; CDR2 reads SQIVND (reference sequence). DNA of the CDR3: TGTGCCAGTAGTACCCAAGGACTAGCGGTGTCAGATACGCAGTATTTT. It translates to CASSTQGLAVSDTQYF.

This clone was observed a single time. The chain combines TRBV27 with TRBJ2-3; TRBD1 aligns across 7 bases. The germline CDR1 and CDR2 sequences are MNHEY and SMNVEV (reference sequence). CDR3 size: 14 residues. Losses at the gene ends were 6 bases for V and 0 bases for J; bases not matched to a gene: 3. CDR3 DNA: TGTGCCAGCAGAACACAGGGGAGCACAGATACGCAGTATTTT. It is translated as CASRTQGSTDTQYF.

The chain uses TRBV9 and TRBJ2-3; 8 bases map to TRBD2. The CDR3 spans 17 residues. V dropped 0 bases and J dropped 0; count of bases not matched to a gene: 6. CDR1 is SGDLS and CDR2 is YYNGEE in the germline V gene. The CDR3 sequence: CASSVGTGTRSTDTQYF. CDR3 bases: TGTGCCAGCAGCGTAGGGACCGGGACTAGGAGCACAGATACGCAGTATTTT.

This clone was seen only a few times. The DNA of the CDR3 is TGTGCCAGCAGCCAGGGACAGGGAAACGAAAAACTGTTTTTT. Amino acid sequence: CASSQGQGNEKLFF. The V gene is TRBV13, the J gene TRBJ1-4; 9 bases are a match to TRBD1. Germline-derived CDR1 and CDR2 are PRHDT and FYEKMQ (reference sequence). The CDR3 totals 14 residues. V was pared by 5 bases and J by 8 bases, with 6 bases of the junction left unmatched.

V and J are TRBV19 and TRBJ1-1; D is ambiguous. Per the germline V gene, CDR1 is LNHDA and CDR2 is SQIVND (reference sequence). The V end lost 6 bases, the J end lost 1 base, and 6 bases lay between the germline ends. CDR3 size: 12 residues. The CDR3 spells CASRHKNTEAFF. Written as DNA, the CDR3 is TGTGCCAGTAGACACAAGAACACTGAAGCTTTCTTT. Combining the CDR3 with reference TRBV19 and TRBJ1-1 gives the whole variable domain DGGITQSPKYLFRKEGQNVTLSCEQNLNHDAMYWYRQDPGQGLRLIYYSQIVNDFQKGDIAEGYSVSREKKESFPLTVTSAQKNPTAFYLCASRHKNTEAFFGQGTRLTVV.

The V gene is TRBV27, the J gene TRBJ1-2; no clear D. In germline, CDR1 is MNHEY, CDR2 SMNVEV (reference sequence). CDR3 size: 14 residues. V dropped 5 bases and J dropped 7 bases, with 17 bases sitting between them. Written as DNA, the CDR3 is TGTGCCAGCAGTCCCAGGCTCCGAGCAGGTGGCTACACCTTC. It encodes CASSPRLRAGGYTF.

Here the CDR3 reads CASSLGTGYEQYF. CDR3 coding DNA: TGTGCCAGCAGCTTAGGGACAGGCTACGAGCAGTACTTC. This chain links TRBV7-9 with TRBJ2-7; 7 positions match TRBD1. Germline V gene data show CDR1 as SEHNR and CDR2 as FQNEAQ (reference sequence). The ends lost 1 base at V and 3 bases at J; junction bases unmatched: 0. This CDR3 spans 13 amino acids. The full variable domain, with the rest looked up from reference TRBV7-9 and TRBJ2-7, is DTGVSQNPRHKITKRGQNVTFRCDPISEHNRLYWYRQTLGQGPEFLTYFQNEAQLEKSRLLSDRFSAERPKGSFSTLEIQRTEQGDSAMYLCASSLGTGYEQYFGPGTRLTVT.

The chain is built from TRBV11-3 and TRBJ2-3; 10 positions match TRBD2. V lost 1 base to trimming and J lost 2 bases; unmatched junction nucleotides: 3. Germline V gene data show CDR1 as SGHNT and CDR2 as YENEEA. This CDR3 region has 16 residues. CDR3 nucleotides: TGTGCCAGCAGCTTAGGTCTAGCGGGGGACACAGATACGCAGTATTTT. Translation gives CASSLGLAGDTDTQYF. Full variable domain (rest looked up from reference TRBV11-3 and TRBJ2-3): EAGVVQSPRYKIIEKKQPVAFWCNPISGHNTLYWYLQNLGQGPELLIRYENEEAVDDSQLPKDRFSAERLKGVDSTLKIQPAELGDSAVYLCASSLGLAGDTDTQYFGPGTRLTVL.